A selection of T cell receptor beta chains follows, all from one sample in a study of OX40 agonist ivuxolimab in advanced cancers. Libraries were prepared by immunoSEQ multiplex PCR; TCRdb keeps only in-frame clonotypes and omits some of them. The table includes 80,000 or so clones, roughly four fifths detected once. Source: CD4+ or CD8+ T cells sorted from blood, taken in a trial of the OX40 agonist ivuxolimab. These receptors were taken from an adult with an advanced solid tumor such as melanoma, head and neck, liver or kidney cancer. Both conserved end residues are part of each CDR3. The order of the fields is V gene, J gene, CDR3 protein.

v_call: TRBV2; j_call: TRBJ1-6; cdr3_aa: CASSNRDSNSPLHF
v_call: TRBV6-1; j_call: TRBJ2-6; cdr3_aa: CASSESGANVLTF
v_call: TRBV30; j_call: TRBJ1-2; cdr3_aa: CAWSVALSGYTF
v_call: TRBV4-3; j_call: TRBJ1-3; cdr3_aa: CASSHERRSGNTIYF
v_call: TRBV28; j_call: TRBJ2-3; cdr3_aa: CAARRTREDTQYF
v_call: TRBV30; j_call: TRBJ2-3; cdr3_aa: CAWSDRDTQYF
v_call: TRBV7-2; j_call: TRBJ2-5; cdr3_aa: CASSPVIAGVETQYF
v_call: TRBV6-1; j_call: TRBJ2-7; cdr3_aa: CASSEASGRNYEQYF
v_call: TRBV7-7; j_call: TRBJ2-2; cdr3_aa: CASSPHITGELFF
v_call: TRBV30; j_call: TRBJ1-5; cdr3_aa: CAWSGTGLQPQHF
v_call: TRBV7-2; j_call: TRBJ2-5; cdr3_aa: CASSLLALAGGGETQYF
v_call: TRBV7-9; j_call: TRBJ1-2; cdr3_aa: CASSQQGDGYTF
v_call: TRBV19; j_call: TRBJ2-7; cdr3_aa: CASSIGEGFEQYF
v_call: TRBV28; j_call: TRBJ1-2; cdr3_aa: CASSLTGTGYTF
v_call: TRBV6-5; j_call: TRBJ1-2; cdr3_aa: CASRGGAATNYGYTF
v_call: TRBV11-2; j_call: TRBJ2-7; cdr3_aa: CASSLERLAGPEGVDEQYF
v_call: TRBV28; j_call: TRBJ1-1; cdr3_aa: CASSLSDREEAFF
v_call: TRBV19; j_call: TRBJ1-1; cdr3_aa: CASSIMGGGLRLNTEAFF
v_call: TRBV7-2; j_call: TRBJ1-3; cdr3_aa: CASSPTGTGGHTIYF
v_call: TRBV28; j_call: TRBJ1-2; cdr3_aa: CASSSPTGGLYGYTF
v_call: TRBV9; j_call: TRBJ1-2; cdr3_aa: CASSFGREYGYTF
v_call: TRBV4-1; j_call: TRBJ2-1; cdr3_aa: CASSPIGLAGFNEQFF
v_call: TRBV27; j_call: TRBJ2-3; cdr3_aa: CASSWIRPGPSDTDTQYF
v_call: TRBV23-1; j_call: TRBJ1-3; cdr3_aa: CASSQSGNVRSGNTIYF
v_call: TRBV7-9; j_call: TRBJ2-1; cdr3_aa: CASSLAQKGAYNEQFF
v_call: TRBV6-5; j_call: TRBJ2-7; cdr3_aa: CASSYERGYYEQYF
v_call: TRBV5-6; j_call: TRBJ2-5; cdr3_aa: CASSGTGTPQETQYF
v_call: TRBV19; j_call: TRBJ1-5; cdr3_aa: CASKGILAGQGANQPQHF
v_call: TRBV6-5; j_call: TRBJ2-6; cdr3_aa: CASAASGANVLTF
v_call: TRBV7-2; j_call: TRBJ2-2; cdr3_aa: CASSFDRGINTGELFF
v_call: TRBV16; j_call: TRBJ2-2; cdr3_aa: CASSQYGATGELFF
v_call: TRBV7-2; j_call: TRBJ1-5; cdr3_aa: CASSRDESSPQHF
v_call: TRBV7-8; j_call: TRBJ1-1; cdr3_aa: CASSLARVRTNTEAFF
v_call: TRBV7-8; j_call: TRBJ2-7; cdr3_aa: CASSKRPGQGSHEQYF
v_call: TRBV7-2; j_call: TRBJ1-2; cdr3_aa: CASSLGQAHTF
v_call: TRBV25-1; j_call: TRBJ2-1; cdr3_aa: CASSELGVLYNEQFF
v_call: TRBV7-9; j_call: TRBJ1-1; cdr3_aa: CASSLSMRDTEAFF
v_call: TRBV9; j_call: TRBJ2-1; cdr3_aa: CASSAPSGSSSYNEQFF
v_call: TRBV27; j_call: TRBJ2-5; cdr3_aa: CASSAQTGLEETQYF
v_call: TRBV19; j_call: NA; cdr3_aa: CASSITGYDAEQYF
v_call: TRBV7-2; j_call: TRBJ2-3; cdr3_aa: CASSLAGTSGRDTQYF
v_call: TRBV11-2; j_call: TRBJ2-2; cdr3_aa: CASSLAPNTGELFF
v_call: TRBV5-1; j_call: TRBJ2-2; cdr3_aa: CASSFGNTGELFF
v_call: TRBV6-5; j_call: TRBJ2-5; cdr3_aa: CASSTEDGQETQYF
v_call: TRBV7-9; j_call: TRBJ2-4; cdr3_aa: CASSSLPGQGATKNIQYF
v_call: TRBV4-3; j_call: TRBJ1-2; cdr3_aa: CASSQDKAENYGYTF
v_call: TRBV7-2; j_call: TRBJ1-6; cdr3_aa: CASRFGRANSPLHF
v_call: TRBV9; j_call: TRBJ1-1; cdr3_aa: CASSVGAVSTTEAFF
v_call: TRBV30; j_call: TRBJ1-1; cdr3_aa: CAWSTDRELTEAFF
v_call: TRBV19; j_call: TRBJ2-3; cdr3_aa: CASSIDKMAAGGGTDTQYF
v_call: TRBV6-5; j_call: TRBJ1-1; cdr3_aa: CASRRATGTEAFF
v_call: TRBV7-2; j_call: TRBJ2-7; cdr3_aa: CASSRQGALDEQYF
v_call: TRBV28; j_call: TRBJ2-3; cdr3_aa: CASSPWVTGENTDTQYF
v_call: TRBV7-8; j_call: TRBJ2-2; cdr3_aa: CASSLQGVANTGELFF
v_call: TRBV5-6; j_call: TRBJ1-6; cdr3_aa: CASKGQGSSPLHF
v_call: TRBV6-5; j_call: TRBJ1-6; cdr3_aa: CASSPGRGLVSPLHF